Following are 16 T cell receptor beta chains from one sample sequenced in a study of shared clonotypes between healthy human individuals. Repertoires were generated with immunoSEQ multiplex PCR, while TCRdb's copy carries only in-frame clones and drops some. The data show about 110,000 clones, about 70% seen once. Sequenced input: memory CD8+ T cells sorted from blood. This sample's subset: CD45RO+ cells pooled with CCR7-negative TemRA cells. The receptors derive from a woman in her twenties or thirties in good health.

The J gene is TRBJ2-3, the V gene TRBV18; 8 bases line up with TRBD2. The CDR3 is 15 residues long. Germline CDR1 reads KGHSH; CDR2 reads LQKENI. J lost 2 bases, V lost 3 bases, and 4 bases had no gene match. The CDR3 nucleotides are TGTGCCAGCTCACCCCCCGGGAGGGACACAGATACGCAGTATTTT. Its translation is CASSPPGRDTDTQYF.

This clone was observed a handful of times. This chain uses TRBV13 with TRBJ1-3; D might be TRBD1 (5 bases). Trimming pared 5 bases from V and 0 bases from J, leaving 14 bases between. The CDR3 is 16 amino acids. Germline CDR1 PRHDT, CDR2 FYEKMQ (reference sequence). The CDR3 sequence: CASSQSWGISGNTIYF. The CDR3 region has the DNA TGTGCCAGCAGCCAGTCGTGGGGGATCTCTGGAAACACCATATATTTT.

This chain links TRBV11-2 with TRBJ1-1; D uncertain. The germline CDR1 and CDR2 sequences are SGHAT and FQNNGV. Trimming took 5 bases from V and 5 from J, leaving 12 bases between them. The length of the CDR3 is 13 residues. The CDR3 loop is CASSNGGVTEAFF. The CDR3, as DNA: TGTGCCAGCAGCAATGGCGGGGTAACTGAAGCTTTCTTT.

This rearrangement joins TRBV4-1 to TRBJ1-1, with D possibly TRBD1 on 6 matching bases. The CDR3 totals 15 residues. Per germline, CDR1 MGHRA and CDR2 YSYEKL. Trimming took off 3 bases at V and 6 bases at J, with 17 bases between the two ends. CDR3 loop: CASSQGQGGLSEAFF. Here the CDR3 DNA reads TGCGCCAGCAGCCAGGGTCAAGGGGGTCTCTCTGAAGCTTTCTTT.

This clone was seen only once. The V and J genes are TRBV19 and TRBJ2-1; TRBD1 is a possible D gene (6 bases). Germline values: CDR1 LNHDA, CDR2 SQIVND (reference sequence). V was clipped by 5 bases and J by 5 bases, with 19 bases between them. This CDR3 has 16 amino acids. The CDR3 loop is CASSATGQGLHNEQFF. The CDR3 region has the DNA TGTGCCAGTAGTGCGACAGGTCAAGGTTTGCACAATGAGCAGTTCTTC.

V and J are TRBV7-9 and TRBJ2-7; a possible D gene is TRBD1 (5 bases). Germline assignment: CDR1 SEHNR and CDR2 FQNEAQ (reference sequence). Trimming pared 1 base from V and 2 bases from J, leaving 15 bases between. The CDR3 loop spans 16 amino acids. The CDR3 here is CASSLELGAGAYEQYF. DNA for the CDR3: TGTGCCAGCAGCTTAGAGCTAGGGGCAGGCGCCTACGAGCAGTACTTC.

V gene TRBV27 combines with J gene TRBJ1-4; 8 nucleotides agree with TRBD1. V lost 5 bases and J lost 8; bases outside the gene matches: 7. The CDR3 sequence is 14 residues long. The germline V gene encodes CDR1 MNHEY and CDR2 SMNVEV (reference sequence). In nucleotides, the CDR3 is TGTGCCAGCAGTCCAAGGACAGGGCTGGAAAAACTGTTTTTT. Amino acid sequence: CASSPRTGLEKLFF.

This rearrangement joins TRBV2 to TRBJ2-7, with 7 bases that match TRBD1. Germline CDR1 and CDR2: SNHLY and FYNNEI. With 7 bases clipped from V and 0 bases from J, the junction kept 9 bases outside the gene matches. This CDR3 is built from 15 residues. CDR3 sequence reads: CASNGNRGSSYEQYF. The DNA of the CDR3 is TGTGCCAGCAACGGAAACAGGGGTAGCTCCTACGAGCAGTACTTC.

This chain uses TRBV2 with TRBJ2-7, with D possibly matching TRBD1 (5 bases). Deletions cut 7 bases from V and 5 bases from J, with 9 bases between. The CDR3 extends over 11 amino acids. The V gene's germline CDR1 is SNHLY and CDR2 FYNNEI. CDR3 sequence (DNA): TGTGCCAGCAAGGGGTCCCACGAGCAGTACTTC. Protein product: CASKGSHEQYF.

Points on this clone: Different DNA sequences within this sample yield the same CDR3. The rearrangement links TRBV7-9 to TRBJ2-1; 7 positions match TRBD2. V was pared by 5 bases and J by 4 bases, with 11 bases of the junction left unmatched. The CDR3 has 16 residues. Germline V gives CDR1 SEHNR, CDR2 FQNEAQ (reference sequence). The CDR3 DNA is TGTGCCAGCAGCCCCCGCGGCGGGAGTGGTTACAATGAGCAGTTCTTC. Protein product: CASSPRGGSGYNEQFF.

This chain links TRBV7-9 with TRBJ2-7; 9 bases line up with TRBD1. Germline V gene sequence: CDR1 SEHNR, CDR2 FQNEAQ (reference sequence). The CDR3 has 16 residues. V lost 1 base to trimming and J lost 0 bases; unmatched junction nucleotides: 4. The CDR3 DNA reads TGTGCCAGCAGCTTAGGGGACAGGGCGAGCTCCTACGAGCAGTACTTC. Protein: CASSLGDRASSYEQYF.

The J gene is TRBJ2-7, the V gene TRBV25-1, with TRBD1 matching 10 bases. The junction had 3 bases not matched to a gene; V was cut back by 3 bases and J by 1 base. The germline V gene has CDR1 MGHDK and CDR2 SYGVNS. The CDR3 covers 15 residues. CDR3 DNA sequence: TGTGCCAGCAGTGAGCCGGGACAGGGGTCCTACGAGCAGTACTTC. This codes for CASSEPGQGSYEQYF.

The chain recombines TRBV18 with TRBJ2-1; either TRBD1 or TRBD2 may fit D (5 bases each). Germline lookup yields CDR1 KGHSH and CDR2 LQKENI. Trimming took off 3 bases at V and 5 bases at J, with 5 bases between the two ends. The CDR3 length is 12 residues. The CDR3 nucleotides are TGTGCCAGCTCACCGGGGGACAATGAGCAGTTCTTC. Encoded protein: CASSPGDNEQFF.

The V call is TRBV10-1, the J call TRBJ2-7; 11 bases line up with TRBD2. CDR1 WNHNN and CDR2 SYGVQD come from the germline V gene (reference sequence). The CDR3 loop spans 14 amino acids. J was trimmed by 2 bases and V by 4 bases; bases with no gene match: 1. CDR3 sequence: CASSATSGTYEQYF. The CDR3 DNA sequence: TGCGCCAGCAGTGCGACTAGCGGGACCTACGAGCAGTACTTC.

V usage is TRBV5-6 and J usage is TRBJ2-5; perhaps TRBD2 as D (7 bases). V lost 4 bases to trimming and J lost 1 base, with 14 bases between them. Germline loops: CDR1 SGHDT, CDR2 YYEEEE. This CDR3 spans 15 amino acids. The CDR3 loop reads CASSRRGGGQETQYF. In nucleotides, the CDR3 is TGTGCCAGCAGCCGCAGGGGAGGGGGCCAAGAGACCCAGTACTTC. Based on the CDR3 plus reference TRBV5-6 and TRBJ2-5, the full variable domain is DAGVTQSPTHLIKTRGQQVTLRCSPKSGHDTVSWYQQALGQGPQFIFQYYEEEERQRGNFPDRFSGHQFPNYSSELNVNALLLGDSALYLCASSRRGGGQETQYFGPGTRLLVL.

The chain is built from TRBV19 and TRBJ2-7; 9 bases line up with TRBD2. CDR1 LNHDA and CDR2 SQIVND come from the germline V gene (reference sequence). The CDR3 is 16 amino acids. The V gene end was trimmed by 5 bases and the J gene end by 8 bases; junction bases not matched to a gene: 16. CDR3 coding DNA: TGTGCCAGTAGTCACCCCAGCTCCGCGGGAGGGTGGAAGCAGTACTTC. Protein product: CASSHPSSAGGWKQYF. Using reference TRBV19 and TRBJ2-7 for the parts outside the CDR3, the full variable domain is DGGITQSPKYLFRKEGQNVTLSCEQNLNHDAMYWYRQDPGQGLRLIYYSQIVNDFQKGDIAEGYSVSREKKESFPLTVTSAQKNPTAFYLCASSHPSSAGGWKQYFGPGTRLTVT.